Shown below are 8 T cell receptor beta chains from a single sample sequenced in a study of T cells in women clearing cervical HPV infection. TCRdb's table, derived via immunoSEQ multiplex PCR, lists solely in-frame clones and lacks some. There are about 36,000 clones in the sample, with around 4% held by the top ten. Sequencing was done on a sample of blood buffy coat. Receptors originate from a woman aged 18-70 years with a cervical HPV16 infection that either progressed to CIN3+ or cleared (not recorded which).

Points on this clone: The missing CDR3 end, 3 residues past where the read stops, is filled in from the germline J gene. V and J are TRBV19 and TRBJ1-2; D may be TRBD1 (5 bases). The CDR3 consists of 12 residues. Looked up from germline, CDR1 is LNHDA and CDR2 is SQIVND (reference sequence). The CDR3 bases that were read are TGTGCCAGTCGGCAGGGCGGAGATACC. Amino acids: CASRQGGDT. The CDR3 in its entirety is CASRQGGDTYTF.

As regards this clone: The read finishes 3 residues shy of the CDR3 end, and the germline J gene is used to complete it. The V gene is TRBV28, the J gene TRBJ2-3; a weak D match, TRBD2 (5 bases). Trimming stripped 5 bases from V and 6 bases from J, with 12 bases between. The CDR3 loop spans 13 amino acids. Germline V gene lookup returns CDR1 MDHEN and CDR2 SYDVKM. The CDR3 here is CASSRPSPDTQYF. CDR3 DNA, as far as it was read: TGTGCCAGCAGTAGACCTAGCCCCGATACG.

With regard to this clone: The read stops 3 residues short of the end of the CDR3; the missing end is completed from the germline J gene. The chain is built from TRBV13 and TRBJ2-2, with 11 positions matching TRBD2. This CDR3 is 16 amino acids long. With V trimmed by 4 bases and J by 6 bases, 7 bases remained unmatched. Per germline, CDR1 PRHDT and CDR2 FYEKMQ (reference sequence). CDR3 DNA, as far as it was read: TGTGCCAGCAGCTCGCCTAGCGGGGGGTACGCCGGGGAG. Protein: CASSSPSGGYAGE. The whole CDR3 region reads CASSSPSGGYAGELFF.

To note about this clone: The read terminates 3 residues before the CDR3 end, so the remaining end is supplied by the germline J gene. The chain uses TRBV12-3 or TRBV12-4 and TRBJ2-7; 14 positions match TRBD2. This CDR3 has 15 amino acids. J gave up 0 bases and V 5 bases, and 0 bases lay outside the gene matches. The CDR3 here is CASSGTSGSSYEQYF. Partial CDR3 DNA: TGTGCCAGCAGTGGGACTAGCGGGAGCTCCTACGAG.

About this clone: The sequenced fragment ends 3 residues before the CDR3 boundary, so the rest is inferred from the germline J gene. The rearrangement joins TRBV4-1 to TRBJ2-7; TRBD2 matches 10 bases. The V and J ends lost 0 bases and 3 bases, in that order; junction bases with no gene match: 5. There are 16 residues in the CDR3. CDR1 MGHRA and CDR2 YSYEKL come from the germline V gene. The CDR3 bases that were read are TGCGCCAGCAGCCAAGAACTAGCGGGGACAGTCTACGAG. Translating gives CASSQELAGTVYE. The whole CDR3 sequence reads CASSQELAGTVYEQYF.

Of note for this clone: The sequenced fragment ends 3 residues before the CDR3 boundary, so the rest is inferred from the germline J gene. The gene calls are TRBV7-8 and TRBJ2-5; possibly TRBD2 for D (5 bases). The V gene lost 5 bases and the J gene lost 5 bases, with 12 bases spanning the gap. There are 13 residues in the CDR3. The germline V gene encodes CDR1 SGHVS and CDR2 FQNEAQ. The part of the CDR3 DNA that was read is TGTGCCAGCAGCCCTAGCTCGACGGAGACC. Translated, it gives CASSPSSTET. The full CDR3 reads CASSPSSTETQYF.

About this clone: The read comes to an end 3 residues before the CDR3 does, leaving the germline J gene to fill in the end. V gene TRBV5-4 combines with J gene TRBJ2-3; perhaps TRBD2 as D (5 bases). This CDR3 is built from 15 residues. From germline, CDR1 is SGHNT and CDR2 YYREEE (reference sequence). Trimming pared 4 bases from V and 0 bases from J, leaving 12 bases between. This CDR3 is CASSPPGSSTDTQYF. The CDR3 bases that were read are TGTGCCAGCAGCCCGCCGGGGTCTAGCACAGATACG.

With regard to this clone: The CDR3 extends 3 residues past the end of the read, so its final part is completed from the germline J gene. This specimen includes other DNA sequences encoding the same CDR3. The chain has TRBV7-2 and TRBJ2-3; D is uncertain. Trimming stripped 11 bases from V and 1 base from J, with 16 bases between. This CDR3 spans 14 amino acids. Looked up from germline, CDR1 is SGHTA and CDR2 is FQGNSA. The DNA read from the CDR3 is TGTGCCGTGTCGGCTGCGGAAGGCACAGATACG. Its protein product is CAVSAAEGTDT. The CDR3 in full is CAVSAAEGTDTQYF. The full variable domain, its missing parts supplied by reference TRBV7-2 and TRBJ2-3, is GAGVSQSPSNKVTEKGKDVELRCDPISGHTALYWYRQSLGQGLEFLIYFQGNSAPDKSGLPSDRFSAERTGGSVSTLTIQRTQQEDSAVYLCAVSAAEGTDTQYFGPGTRLTVL.